The clone carrying this T cell receptor beta chain was recorded a few times. Its antigen is unknown. This record comes from a study of shared clonotypes between healthy human individuals. Study-wide findings and caveats: Only blood was sampled, and tissue TCR repertoires likely differ from blood ones. With a handful of donors compared, roughly 5% of naive CD4 clonotypes were shared. A reduction in generation probabilities was seen for non-shared clonotypes relative to those shared by all four donors.

Sequencing was performed with immunoSEQ multiplex PCR; in TCRdb, only in-frame clones are kept and a portion is missing. The sample has approximately 2,000,000 clones, about 90% seen once. This CDR3 is built from 11 residues. With V trimmed by 10 bases and J by 7 bases, 4 bases remained unmatched. Germline CDR1 SGHNT, CDR2 YYREEE (reference sequence). The sample taken for sequencing was naive CD4+ T cells from PBMCs. The sample's subset: CD45RA+ positively selected. This chain uses TRBV5-4 with TRBJ1-1; 10 nucleotides match TRBD1. The sequence was obtained from a man aged 18-30 years in good health. Some clones in this sample may be carry-over from other donors' samples. The CDR3 reads CASRDRGEAFF. Here the CDR3 DNA reads TGTGCCTCTCGGGACAGGGGTGAAGCTTTCTTT. The whole variable domain, remainder taken from reference TRBV5-4 and TRBJ1-1, is ETGVTQSPTHLIKTRGQQVTLRCSSQSGHNTVSWYQQALGQGPQFIFQYYREEENGRGNFPPRFSGLQFPNYSSELNVNALELDDSALYLCASRDRGEAFFGQGTRLTVV.